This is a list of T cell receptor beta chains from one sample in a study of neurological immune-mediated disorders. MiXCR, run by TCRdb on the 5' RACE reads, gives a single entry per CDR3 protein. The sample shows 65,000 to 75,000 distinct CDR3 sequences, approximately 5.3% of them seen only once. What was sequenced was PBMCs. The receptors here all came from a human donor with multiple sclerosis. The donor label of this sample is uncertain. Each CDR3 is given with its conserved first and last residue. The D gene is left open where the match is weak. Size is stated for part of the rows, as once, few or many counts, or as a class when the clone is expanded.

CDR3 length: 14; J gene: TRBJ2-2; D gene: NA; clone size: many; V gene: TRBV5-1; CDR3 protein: CASTATSNTGELFF; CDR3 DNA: TGCGCCAGTACAGCAACCTCGAACACCGGGGAGCTGTTTTTT
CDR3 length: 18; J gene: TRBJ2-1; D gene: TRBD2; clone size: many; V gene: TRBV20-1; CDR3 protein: CSAREQLAGARRDNEQFF; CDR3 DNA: TGCAGTGCTAGAGAGCAACTAGCGGGGGCGCGTCGGGACAATGAGCAGTTCTTC
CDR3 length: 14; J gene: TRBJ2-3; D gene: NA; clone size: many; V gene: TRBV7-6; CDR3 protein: CASSLAGNTDTQYF; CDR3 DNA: TGTGCCAGCAGCTTAGCAGGCAACACAGATACGCAGTATTTT
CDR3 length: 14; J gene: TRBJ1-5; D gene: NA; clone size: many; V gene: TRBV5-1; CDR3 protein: CASSLQGGNQPQHF; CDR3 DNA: TGCGCCAGCAGCCTACAGGGCGGGAATCAGCCCCAGCATTTT
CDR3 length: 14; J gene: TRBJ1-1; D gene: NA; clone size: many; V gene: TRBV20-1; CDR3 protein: CSTRQEYVDTEAFF; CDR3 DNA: TGCAGTACCAGACAGGAGTACGTGGACACTGAAGCTTTCTTT
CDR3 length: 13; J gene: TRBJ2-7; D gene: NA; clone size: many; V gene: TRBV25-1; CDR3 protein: CASSEYGTYEQYF; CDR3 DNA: TGTGCCAGCAGTGAATATGGGACATACGAGCAGTACTTC
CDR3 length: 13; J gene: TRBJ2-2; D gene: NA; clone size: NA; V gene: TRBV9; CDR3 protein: CASTDSDTGELFF; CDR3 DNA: TGTGCCAGCACCGACTCAGATACCGGGGAGCTGTTTTTT
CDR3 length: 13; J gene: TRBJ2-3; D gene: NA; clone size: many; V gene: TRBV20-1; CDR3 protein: CSAQHTSTDTQYF; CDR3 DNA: TGCAGTGCCCAACACACTAGCACAGATACGCAGTATTTT
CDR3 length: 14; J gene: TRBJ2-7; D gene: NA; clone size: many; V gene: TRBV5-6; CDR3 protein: CASSWTVGDYEQYF; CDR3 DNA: TGTGCCAGCAGCTGGACAGTTGGGGACTACGAGCAGTACTTC
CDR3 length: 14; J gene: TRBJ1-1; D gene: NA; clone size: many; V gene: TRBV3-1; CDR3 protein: CASSETGTNTEAFF; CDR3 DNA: TGTGCCAGCAGCGAAACAGGTACGAACACTGAAGCTTTCTTT
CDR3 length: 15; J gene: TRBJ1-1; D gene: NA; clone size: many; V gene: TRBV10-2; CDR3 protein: CASSELDGGSTEAFF; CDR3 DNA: TGCGCCAGCAGTGAGTTGGACGGGGGGAGCACTGAAGCTTTCTTT
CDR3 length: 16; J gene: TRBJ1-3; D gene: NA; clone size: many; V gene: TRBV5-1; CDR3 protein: CASSLALRDTGNTIYF; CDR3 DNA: TGCGCCAGCAGCTTGGCCCTACGGGACACTGGAAACACCATATATTTT
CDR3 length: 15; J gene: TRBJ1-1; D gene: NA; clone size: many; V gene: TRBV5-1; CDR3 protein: CASSLGGTQNTEAFF; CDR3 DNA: TGCGCCAGCAGCTTGGGAGGGACACAGAACACTGAAGCTTTCTTT
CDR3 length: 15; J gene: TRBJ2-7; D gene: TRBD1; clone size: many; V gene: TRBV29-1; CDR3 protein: CSVGQGLFSSYEQYF; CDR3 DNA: TGCAGCGTGGGACAGGGACTTTTCAGCTCCTACGAGCAGTACTTC
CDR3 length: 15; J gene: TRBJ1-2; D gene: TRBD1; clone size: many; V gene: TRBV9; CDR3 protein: CASSVTAGGNYGYTF; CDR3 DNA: TGTGCCAGCAGCGTAACGGCAGGGGGTAACTATGGCTACACCTTC
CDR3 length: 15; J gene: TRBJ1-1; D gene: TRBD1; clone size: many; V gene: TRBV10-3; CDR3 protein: CAISTDRARNTEAFF; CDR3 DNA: TGTGCCATCAGTACGGACAGGGCCCGGAACACTGAAGCTTTCTTT
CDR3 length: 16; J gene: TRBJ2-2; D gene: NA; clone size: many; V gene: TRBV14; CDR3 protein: CASSQVGGVNTGELFF; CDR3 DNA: TGTGCCAGCAGCCAAGTTGGAGGCGTGAACACCGGGGAGCTGTTTTTT
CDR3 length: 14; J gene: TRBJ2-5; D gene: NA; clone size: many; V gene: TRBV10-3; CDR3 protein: CAISDGLLQETQYF; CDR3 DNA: TGTGCCATCAGTGACGGTCTCCTACAAGAGACCCAGTACTTC
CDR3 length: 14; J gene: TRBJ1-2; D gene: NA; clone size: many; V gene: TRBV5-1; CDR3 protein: CASSPPGRDYGYTF; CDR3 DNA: TGCGCCAGCAGCCCGCCGGGCAGGGACTATGGCTACACCTTC
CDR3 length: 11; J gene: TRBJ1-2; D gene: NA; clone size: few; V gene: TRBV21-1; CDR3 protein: CASSKTTSYTF; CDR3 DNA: TGTGCCAGCAGCAAAACGACCAGCTACACCTTC
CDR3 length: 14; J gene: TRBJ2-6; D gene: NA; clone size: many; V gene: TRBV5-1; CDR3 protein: CASSISSGANVLTF; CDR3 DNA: TGCGCCAGCAGTATTAGCTCTGGGGCCAACGTCCTGACTTTC
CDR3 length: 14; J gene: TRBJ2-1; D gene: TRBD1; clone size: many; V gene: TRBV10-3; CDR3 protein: CAISDPRGPNEQFF; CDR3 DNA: TGTGCCATCAGTGATCCCAGGGGGCCCAATGAGCAGTTCTTC
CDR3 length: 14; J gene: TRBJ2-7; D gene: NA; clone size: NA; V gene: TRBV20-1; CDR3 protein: CSARSLLGGDEQYF; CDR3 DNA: TGCAGTGCTAGGAGTCTCCTCGGAGGTGACGAGCAGTACTTC
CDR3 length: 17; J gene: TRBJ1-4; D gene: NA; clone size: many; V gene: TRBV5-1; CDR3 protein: CASSRGLSYATNEKLFF; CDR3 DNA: TGCGCCAGCAGCCGCGGACTCAGCTACGCAACTAATGAAAAACTGTTTTTT
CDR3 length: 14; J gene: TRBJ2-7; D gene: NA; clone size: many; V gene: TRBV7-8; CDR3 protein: CASSFHTVPYEQYF; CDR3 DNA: TGTGCCAGCAGTTTCCACACGGTCCCCTACGAGCAGTACTTC
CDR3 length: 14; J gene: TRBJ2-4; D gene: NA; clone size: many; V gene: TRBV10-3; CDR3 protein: CAISDSTGGDIQYF; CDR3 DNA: TGTGCCATCAGTGACTCCACTGGTGGGGACATTCAGTACTTC
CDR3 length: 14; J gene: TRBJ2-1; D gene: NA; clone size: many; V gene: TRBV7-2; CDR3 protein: CASSPRASHNEQFF; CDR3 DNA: TGTGCCAGCAGCCCTAGGGCCAGCCACAATGAGCAGTTCTTC
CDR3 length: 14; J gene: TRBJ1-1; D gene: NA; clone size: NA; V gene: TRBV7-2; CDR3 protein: CASSTLGVYTEAFF; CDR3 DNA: TGTGCCAGCAGCACTCTGGGGGTGTACACTGAAGCTTTCTTT
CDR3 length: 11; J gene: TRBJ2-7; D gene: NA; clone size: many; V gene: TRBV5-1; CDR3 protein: CASSLRGEQYF; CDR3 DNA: TGCGCCAGCAGCTTGCGGGGCGAGCAGTACTTC
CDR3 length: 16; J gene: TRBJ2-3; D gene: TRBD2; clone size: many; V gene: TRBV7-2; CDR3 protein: CASSLDLSGGTDTQYF; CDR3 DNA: TGTGCCAGCAGCTTAGACCTTAGCGGGGGCACAGATACGCAGTATTTT
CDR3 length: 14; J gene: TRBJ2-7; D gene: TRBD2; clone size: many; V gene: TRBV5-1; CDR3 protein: CASSSGGVPYEQYF; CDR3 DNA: TGCGCCAGCAGCTCGGGAGGGGTCCCTTACGAGCAGTACTTC
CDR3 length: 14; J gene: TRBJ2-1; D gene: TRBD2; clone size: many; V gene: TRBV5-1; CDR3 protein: CASSRGGRLNEQFF; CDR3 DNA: TGCGCCAGCAGCCGGGGGGGCCGGTTGAATGAGCAGTTCTTC
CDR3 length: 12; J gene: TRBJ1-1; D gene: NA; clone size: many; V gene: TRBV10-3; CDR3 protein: CAISESTGRAFF; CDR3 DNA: TGTGCCATCAGTGAGTCTACAGGGAGGGCTTTCTTT
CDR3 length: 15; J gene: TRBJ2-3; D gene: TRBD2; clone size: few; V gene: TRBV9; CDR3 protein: CASSPTERGIDTQYF; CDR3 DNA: TGTGCCAGCAGCCCTACCGAGCGGGGTATCGATACGCAGTATTTT
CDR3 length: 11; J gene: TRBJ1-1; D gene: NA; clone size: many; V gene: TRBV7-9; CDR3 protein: CASSLGGEAFF; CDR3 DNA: TGTGCCAGCAGCTTAGGAGGGGAAGCTTTCTTT
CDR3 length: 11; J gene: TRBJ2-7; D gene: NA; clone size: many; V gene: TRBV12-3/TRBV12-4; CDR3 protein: CASSSGIPEYF; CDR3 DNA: TGTGCCAGCAGTTCCGGGATCCCGGAGTACTTC
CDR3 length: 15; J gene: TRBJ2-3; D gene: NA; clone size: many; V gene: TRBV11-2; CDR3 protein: CASSLEFTDGDTQYF; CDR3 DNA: TGTGCCAGCAGCTTAGAATTTACCGATGGAGATACGCAGTATTTT
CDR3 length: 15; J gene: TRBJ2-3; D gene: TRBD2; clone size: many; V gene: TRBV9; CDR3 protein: CASSGSGTSADTQYF; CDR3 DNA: TGTGCCAGCAGCGGATCCGGGACTAGCGCAGATACGCAGTATTTT
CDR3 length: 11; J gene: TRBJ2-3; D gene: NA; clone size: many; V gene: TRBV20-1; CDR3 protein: CSFPSTDTQYF; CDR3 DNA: TGCAGTTTTCCCAGCACAGATACGCAGTATTTT
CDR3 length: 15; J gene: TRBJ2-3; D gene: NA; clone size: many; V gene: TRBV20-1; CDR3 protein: CSARGVGRGTDTQYF; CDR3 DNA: TGCAGTGCTAGAGGTGTGGGGCGCGGCACAGATACGCAGTATTTT
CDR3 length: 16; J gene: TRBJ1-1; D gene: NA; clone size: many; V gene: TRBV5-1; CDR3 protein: CASSLTGWGVGTEAFF; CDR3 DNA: TGCGCCAGCAGCTTGACAGGGTGGGGGGTCGGCACTGAAGCTTTCTTT
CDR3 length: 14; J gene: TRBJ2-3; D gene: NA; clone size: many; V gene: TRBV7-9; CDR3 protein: CASSPRGGGHTQYF; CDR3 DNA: TGTGCCAGCAGCCCGAGGGGTGGGGGGCATACGCAGTATTTT
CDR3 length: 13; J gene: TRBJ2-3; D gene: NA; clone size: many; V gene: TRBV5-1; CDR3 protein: CASRSKSTDTQYF; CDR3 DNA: TGCGCCAGCAGGTCGAAGAGCACAGATACGCAGTATTTT
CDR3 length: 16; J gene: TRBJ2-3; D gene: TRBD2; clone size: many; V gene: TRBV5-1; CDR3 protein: CASSSLTGGARDTQYF; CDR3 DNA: TGCGCCAGCAGCTCCTTGACCGGGGGGGCCCGAGATACGCAGTATTTT
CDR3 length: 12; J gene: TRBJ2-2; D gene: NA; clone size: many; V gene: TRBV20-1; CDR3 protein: CSASRGLEELFF; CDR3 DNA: TGCAGTGCCAGTAGGGGGTTGGAGGAGCTGTTTTTT
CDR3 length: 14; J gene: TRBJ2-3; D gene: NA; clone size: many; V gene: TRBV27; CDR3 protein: CASTDSFSTDTQYF; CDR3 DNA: TGTGCCAGCACGGACAGCTTCAGCACAGATACGCAGTATTTT
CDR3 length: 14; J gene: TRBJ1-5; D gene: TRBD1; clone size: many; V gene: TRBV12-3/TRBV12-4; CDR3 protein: CASRRGQVNQPQHF; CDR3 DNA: TGTGCCAGCAGAAGAGGACAGGTCAATCAGCCCCAGCATTTT
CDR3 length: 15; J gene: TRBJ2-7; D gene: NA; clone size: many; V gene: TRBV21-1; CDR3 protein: CASSKWPGGSYEQYF; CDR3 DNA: TGTGCCAGCAGCAAATGGCCAGGGGGCTCCTACGAGCAGTACTTC
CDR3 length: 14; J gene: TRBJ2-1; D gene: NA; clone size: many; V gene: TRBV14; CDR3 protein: CASSQEGTYNEQFF; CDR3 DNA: TGTGCCAGCAGCCAGGAGGGCACCTACAATGAGCAGTTCTTC
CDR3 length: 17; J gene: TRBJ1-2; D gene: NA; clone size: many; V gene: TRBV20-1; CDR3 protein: CSARGFGEAADHYGYTF; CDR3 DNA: TGCAGTGCTAGAGGATTTGGAGAGGCAGCTGATCACTATGGCTACACCTTC
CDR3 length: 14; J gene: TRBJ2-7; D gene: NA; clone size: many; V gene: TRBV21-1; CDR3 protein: CASSKWGGEEGQYF; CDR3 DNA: TGTGCCAGCAGCAAATGGGGGGGAGAGGAGGGGCAGTACTTC
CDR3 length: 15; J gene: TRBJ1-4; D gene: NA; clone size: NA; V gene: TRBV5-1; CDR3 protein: CASSLGYSTNEKLFF; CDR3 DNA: TGCGCCAGCAGCTTGGGATATTCAACTAATGAAAAACTGTTTTTT
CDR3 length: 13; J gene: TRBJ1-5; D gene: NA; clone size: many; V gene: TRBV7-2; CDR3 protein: CASSFHVNQPQHF; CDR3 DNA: TGTGCCAGCAGCTTTCATGTAAATCAGCCCCAGCATTTT
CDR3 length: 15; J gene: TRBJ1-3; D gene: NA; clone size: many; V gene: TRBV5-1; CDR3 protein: CASSSLGYSGNTIYF; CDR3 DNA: TGCGCCAGCAGCTCGTTAGGCTACTCTGGAAACACCATATATTTT
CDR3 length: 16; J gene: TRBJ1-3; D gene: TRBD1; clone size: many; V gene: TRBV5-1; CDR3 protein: CASSAGTGLSGNTIYF; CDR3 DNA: TGCGCCAGCAGCGCCGGGACAGGGCTTTCTGGAAACACCATATATTTT
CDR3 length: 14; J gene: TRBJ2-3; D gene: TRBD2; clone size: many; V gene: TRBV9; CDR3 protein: CASSVAGGIDTQYF; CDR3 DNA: TGTGCCAGCAGCGTAGCGGGGGGTATAGATACGCAGTATTTT
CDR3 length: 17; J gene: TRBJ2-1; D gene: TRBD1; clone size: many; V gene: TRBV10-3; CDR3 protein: CAISSTGGTGAWNEQFF; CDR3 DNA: TGTGCCATCAGTTCCACCGGGGGGACAGGGGCCTGGAATGAGCAGTTCTTC
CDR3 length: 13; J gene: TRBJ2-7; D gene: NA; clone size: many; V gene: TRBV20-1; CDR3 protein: CSARVSTETEQYF; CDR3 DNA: TGCAGTGCTAGAGTTTCGACAGAAACGGAGCAGTACTTC
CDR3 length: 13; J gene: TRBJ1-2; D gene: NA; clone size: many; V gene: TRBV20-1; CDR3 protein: CSALQGLGHGYTF; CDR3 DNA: TGCAGTGCCCTACAGGGCTTGGGGCATGGCTACACCTTC
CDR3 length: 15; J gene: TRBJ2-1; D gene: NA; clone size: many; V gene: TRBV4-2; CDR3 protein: CASSQDREAWDEQFF; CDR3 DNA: TGTGCCAGCAGCCAAGATAGGGAGGCCTGGGATGAGCAGTTCTTC